The T cell receptor (beta chain) described here comes from a study of blood T cell repertoires in COVID-19. This clone was detected only a few times. Germline CDR1 KGHSH, CDR2 LQKENI. The CDR3 has 16 residues. V was trimmed by 0 bases and J by 3 bases, leaving 14 bases between them. The protocol was immunoSEQ multiplex PCR, while the TCRdb copy is restricted to in-frame clones and leaves out a portion. The sample lists about 110,000 clones, over 65% occurring once. V usage is TRBV18 and J usage is TRBJ2-5, with TRBD1 as a possible D gene (6 bases). Sequenced material: peripheral blood. This sequence was found in a woman aged 80 or older with acute or convalescent COVID-19. In DNA form, the CDR3 reads TGTGCCAGCTCACCACCTGGGGGCCGATTAAAAGAGACCCAGTACTTC. Protein: CASSPPGGRLKETQYF.